Below, 29 T cell receptor beta chains from the same sample are listed, as sequenced in a study of CD8 T cells in Susac syndrome. With random hexamers, reverse transcription was performed on roughly 0.45 to 1 ug of RNA. TCRdb re-analysed the immunoSEQ multiplex PCR reads in MiXCR, keeping a single row per CDR3 protein. The top ten hold roughly 0.098% of the sample, which has around 170,000 distinct CDR3 sequences, around 95% seen once. The sequenced material came from CD4+ T cells from PBMCs. The receptors originated from a human donor with Susac syndrome.

This chain connects TRBV5-1 to TRBJ1-6; D not certain. Germline CDR1 and CDR2: SGHRS and YFSETQ. Trimming removed 0 bases from V and 5 bases from J, with 9 bases in between. This CDR3 region has 15 residues. CDR3 amino acids: CASSLDNSDNSPLHF. CDR3 nucleotides: TGCGCCAGCAGCTTGGACAACAGCGATAATTCACCCCTCCACTTT.

The chain is built from TRBV30 and TRBJ2-5; tentatively, D is TRBD2 (5 bases). From germline, CDR1 is GTSNPN and CDR2 SVGIG (reference sequence). V lost 3 bases and J lost 2, with 10 bases in between. CDR3 size: 13 residues. The CDR3 here is CAWRRPGQETQYF. The CDR3 DNA follows: TGTGCCTGGAGAAGGCCGGGGCAAGAGACCCAGTACTTC.

The gene calls are TRBV18 and TRBJ1-5; the D gene is possibly TRBD1 (5 bases). Per the germline V gene, CDR1 is KGHSH and CDR2 is LQKENI. The CDR3 contains 14 residues. Between the trimmed V and J ends, which lost 0 bases and 6 bases, there was a span of 9 bases. CDR3 sequence: CASSPPTGGQPQHF. DNA for the CDR3: TGTGCCAGCTCACCACCGACCGGGGGTCAGCCCCAGCATTTT.

CDR3 protein: CASSKRTGSSYNSPLHF. The DNA of the CDR3 is TGTGCCAGCAGCAAGAGGACAGGGTCATCCTATAATTCACCCCTCCACTTT. V gene TRBV14 combines with J gene TRBJ1-6; 8 bases fit TRBD1. Looked up from germline, CDR1 is SGHDN and CDR2 is FVKESK. This CDR3 spans 17 amino acids. V shed 5 bases and J 1 base; nucleotides not matched to a gene: 7.

The J gene is TRBJ2-3, the V gene TRBV29-1; D unresolved. The CDR3 length is 10 residues. The germline V gene has CDR1 SQVTM and CDR2 ANQGSEA. V gave up 7 bases and J gave up 5 bases, with 7 bases separating them. CDR3 in DNA: TGCAGCGCTCAAATAGATACGCAGTATTTT. Its translation: CSAQIDTQYF.

The sample holds one count of this clonotype. The chain couples TRBV11-2 to TRBJ2-5; weak D call: TRBD1 (5 bases). This CDR3 has 15 amino acids. Germline assignment: CDR1 SGHAT and CDR2 FQNNGV. V lost 4 bases to trimming and J lost 2 bases, with 14 bases between them. The CDR3 DNA follows: TGTGCCAGCAGCTATGGACGGACAAAACAAGAGACCCAGTACTTC. This encodes CASSYGRTKQETQYF.

This chain joins TRBV3-1 and TRBJ1-6; possibly TRBD1 for D (5 bases). This CDR3 comprises 19 residues. The V end lost 0 bases, the J end lost 0 bases, and 15 bases lay between the germline ends. Germline V gene sequence: CDR1 LGHDT, CDR2 YNNKEL (reference sequence). DNA for the CDR3: TGTGCCAGCAGCCAAGAGTTTGTCCACAGGAGCTCCTATAATTCACCCCTCCACTTT. It is translated as CASSQEFVHRSSYNSPLHF. The complete variable domain, with remaining parts taken from reference TRBV3-1 and TRBJ1-6, reads DTAVSQTPKYLVTQMGNDKSIKCEQNLGHDTMYWYKQDSKKFLKIMFSYNNKELIINETVPNRFSPKSPDKAHLNLHINSLELGDSAVYFCASSQEFVHRSSYNSPLHFGNGTRLTVT.

The J gene is TRBJ1-2, the V gene TRBV3-1, with D perhaps TRBD1 (6 bases). Germline assignment: CDR1 LGHDT and CDR2 YNNKEL (reference sequence). The V and J ends lost 1 base and 5 bases respectively, with 14 bases between them. The CDR3 sequence is 15 residues long. The CDR3 bases are TGTGCCAGCAGCCAAGGCGACAGGTGGGGGTATGGCTACACCTTC. It codes for CASSQGDRWGYGYTF.

This clonotype was detected only once. The chain is built from TRBV20-1 and TRBJ2-3, with D perhaps matching TRBD1 (6 bases). Germline V gives CDR1 DFQATT, CDR2 SNEGSKA (reference sequence). This CDR3 has 15 amino acids. Trimming left V 0 bases short and J 1 base short, with 11 bases between. CDR3 nucleotide sequence: TGCAGTGCTAGAGATCCAGGGGCCCGCACAGATACGCAGTATTTT. Translating gives CSARDPGARTDTQYF.

This chain joins TRBV10-3 and TRBJ2-7; D is unclear. CDR3 length: 13 residues. With 9 bases removed from V and 5 bases from J, the gap between germline ends came to 17 bases. CDR1 is ENHRY and CDR2 is SYGVKD in the germline V gene. CDR3 sequence (DNA): TGTGCCATACGAACGGCCGAGGTCGACGAGCAGTACTTC. It translates to CAIRTAEVDEQYF.

This rearrangement joins TRBV29-1 to TRBJ1-2, with 9 bases fitting TRBD1. The CDR3 is made up of 12 amino acids. Germline loops: CDR1 SQVTM, CDR2 ANQGSEA. With 4 bases clipped from V and 5 bases from J, the junction kept 2 bases outside the gene matches. The CDR3 DNA follows: TGCAGCGTTGCGACAGGGGGATATGGCTACACCTTC. Translated, it gives CSVATGGYGYTF.

V gene TRBV3-1 combines with J gene TRBJ2-1, with 9 bases matching TRBD2. V shed 3 bases and J 9 bases; nucleotides not matched to a gene: 9. Germline CDR1 and CDR2: LGHDT and YNNKEL (reference sequence). The CDR3 totals 15 residues. This chain's CDR3 is CASSHDSSGAGEQFF. Here the CDR3 DNA reads TGTGCCAGCAGCCATGACTCTAGCGGGGCTGGTGAGCAGTTCTTC.

The chain couples TRBV5-1 to TRBJ1-1; no definite D call. The CDR3 runs to 14 residues. CDR1 is SGHRS and CDR2 is YFSETQ in the germline V gene. V was cut by 2 bases and J by 4 bases, with 12 bases left in between. The CDR3 DNA is TGCGCCAGCAGCTTTGGGGTGAGGAGCACTGAAGCTTTCTTT. Its protein product is CASSFGVRSTEAFF.

This sequence joins TRBV27 and TRBJ1-6, with 7 bases identical to TRBD1. Germline V lookup: CDR1 MNHEY, CDR2 SMNVEV (reference sequence). This CDR3 has 16 residues. The V and J ends lost 3 bases and 8 bases, in that order; junction bases with no gene match: 10. CDR3 loop: CASSFGGTDLHSPLHF. The CDR3 DNA reads TGTGCCAGCAGTTTTGGAGGGACAGACCTACATTCACCCCTCCACTTT.

The chain employs TRBV20-1 and TRBJ1-6; the D gene is possibly TRBD1 (5 bases). V was trimmed by 0 bases and J by 6 bases, leaving 9 bases between them. The CDR3 has 14 amino acids. Germline assignment: CDR1 DFQATT and CDR2 SNEGSKA (reference sequence). This CDR3 is CSARESRANSPLHF. In DNA form, the CDR3 reads TGCAGTGCTAGAGAGTCCAGGGCTAATTCACCCCTCCACTTT.

V gene TRBV29-1 combines with J gene TRBJ2-7; D is possibly TRBD1 or TRBD2 (6 bases each). This CDR3 has 14 residues. The ends were cut back, 7 bases at V and 3 bases at J, with 19 bases in the middle. CDR1 is SQVTM, CDR2 ANQGSEA, per germline. CDR3 bases: TGCAGCGCTGCGGGGCGGGACACCCTCTACGAGCAGTACTTC. It codes for CSAAGRDTLYEQYF.

This clonotype was seen a single time. The rearrangement uses TRBV18 and TRBJ1-6, with no clear D. V shed 3 bases and J shed 10 bases, with 19 bases lying between them. The germline gives CDR1 KGHSH, CDR2 LQKENI. The CDR3 covers 16 residues. DNA for the CDR3: TGTGCCAGCTCACCTGCCGTCGCCTCCGATGGGTCACCCCTCCACTTT. This gives the protein CASSPAVASDGSPLHF.

CDR3 protein: CASSVRGTGRNTIYF. CDR3 DNA sequence: TGTGCCAGCAGCGTTAGGGGGACAGGGAGAAACACCATATATTTT. This chain joins TRBV9 and TRBJ1-3; 9 bases are a match to TRBD1. Germline lookup yields CDR1 SGDLS and CDR2 YYNGEE. This CDR3 has 15 residues. J lost 5 bases, V lost 2 bases, and 5 bases had no gene match.

This sequence joins TRBV11-3 and TRBJ2-5, with TRBD2 identical over 8 bases. The CDR3 consists of 13 residues. Germline trimming cut 5 bases from V and 3 bases from J; bases unmatched to any gene: 2. Looked up from germline, CDR1 is SGHNT and CDR2 is YENEEA. In nucleotides, the CDR3 is TGTGCCAGCAGCATTAGCGGGGAAGAGACCCAGTACTTC. Its protein is CASSISGEETQYF.

This sequence joins TRBV6-2 or TRBV6-3 and TRBJ2-2; no firm D call. Germline-derived CDR1 and CDR2 are MNHEY and SVGEGT. The CDR3 loop spans 12 amino acids. Trimming left V 6 bases short and J 3 bases short, with 5 bases between. The CDR3 loop reads CASRQDTGELFF. The CDR3 DNA is TGTGCCAGCAGGCAAGACACCGGGGAGCTGTTTTTT.

This chain connects TRBV10-3 to TRBJ1-1, with D perhaps TRBD1 (5 bases). Germline loops: CDR1 ENHRY, CDR2 SYGVKD. V gave up 8 bases and J gave up 5 bases, with 12 bases separating them. CDR3 size: 12 residues. CDR3 nucleotides: TGTGCCATCGGAGAGGGGAGGACTGAAGCTTTCTTT. Its translation is CAIGEGRTEAFF.

V is TRBV27 and J is TRBJ1-5; 7 nucleotides line up with TRBD1. The CDR3 has 15 amino acids. V trimming: 3 bases; J trimming: 11 bases; junction bases outside the gene matches: 13. The germline gives CDR1 MNHEY, CDR2 SMNVEV (reference sequence). CDR3 DNA: TGTGCCAGCAGTTTCTCAGGGACAGCCAGATTGGCCCAGCATTTT. Protein product: CASSFSGTARLAQHF.

This chain joins TRBV30 and TRBJ2-5; 7 bases are shared with TRBD1. The germline CDR1 and CDR2 sequences are GTSNPN and SVGIG (reference sequence). The CDR3 extends over 12 amino acids. J gave up 5 bases and V 3 bases, and 3 bases lay outside the gene matches. CDR3 loop: CAWRGGRETQYF. CDR3 nucleotide sequence: TGTGCCTGGAGAGGGGGCCGGGAGACCCAGTACTTC.

Here the CDR3 reads CASSFWDSYGYTF. In DNA form, the CDR3 reads TGTGCCAGCAGTTTCTGGGACAGTTATGGCTACACCTTC. The chain joins TRBV27 to TRBJ1-2; 7 bases line up with TRBD1. CDR3 length: 13 amino acids. Germline V gene lookup returns CDR1 MNHEY and CDR2 SMNVEV (reference sequence). V shed 3 bases and J 5 bases; nucleotides not matched to a gene: 3.

The rearrangement links TRBV3-1 to TRBJ2-5, with unresolved D. The germline V gene has CDR1 LGHDT and CDR2 YNNKEL (reference sequence). The ends were cut back, 2 bases at V and 4 bases at J, with 29 bases in the middle. The CDR3 has 20 residues. CDR3 nucleotides: TGTGCCAGCAGCCAAAGAAAATCCCCGTGGAAGGCGTTTGTTAGAGAGACCCAGTACTTC. As protein: CASSQRKSPWKAFVRETQYF.

The chain carries TRBV29-1 and TRBJ2-5; TRBD1 matches 8 bases. The CDR3 length is 15 residues. Germline lookup yields CDR1 SQVTM and CDR2 ANQGSEA. V lost 3 bases and J lost 5; bases outside the gene matches: 11. The CDR3 protein is CSVDWAGGGGETQYF. The CDR3 coding sequence is TGCAGCGTTGACTGGGCAGGGGGCGGTGGGGAGACCCAGTACTTC.

In its sample, this clonotype was seen once. The chain carries TRBV30 and TRBJ2-5, with D hard to call. This CDR3 is 14 amino acids long. In germline, CDR1 is GTSNPN, CDR2 SVGIG (reference sequence). Trimming took 4 bases from V and 4 from J, leaving 16 bases between them. CDR3 loop: CAWIGGPKGETQYF. CDR3 DNA sequence: TGTGCCTGGATAGGTGGACCCAAGGGAGAGACCCAGTACTTC.

This clonotype was seen a handful of times. The CDR3: CASSASGSYEQYF. DNA for the CDR3: TGTGCCAGCAGTGCTAGCGGCTCCTACGAGCAGTACTTC. The chain uses TRBV6-6 and TRBJ2-7; 7 bases agree with TRBD2. The length of the CDR3 is 13 residues. V gave up 5 bases and J gave up 0 bases; unmatched junction bases: 1. Germline V gene lookup returns CDR1 MNHNY and CDR2 SVGAGI (reference sequence).

The chain is built from TRBV30 and TRBJ1-2; maybe TRBD1 (6 bases). The CDR3 is 11 residues long. Germline V gene sequence: CDR1 GTSNPN, CDR2 SVGIG (reference sequence). Trimming took 2 bases from V and 8 from J, leaving 9 bases between them. Written as DNA, the CDR3 is TGTGCCTGGAGTTACAGGGTCGGCTACACCTTC. Its translation is CAWSYRVGYTF. The full variable domain, completed using reference TRBV30 and TRBJ1-2, is SQTIHQWPATLVQPVGSPLSLECTVEGTSNPNLYWYRQAAGRGLQLLFYSVGIGQISSEVPQNLSASRPQDRQFILSSKKLLLSDSGFYLCAWSYRVGYTFGSGTRLTVV.